This is a list of T cell receptor beta chains from one sample in a study of cytomegalovirus exposure and HLA in healthy donors. The method was immunoSEQ multiplex PCR; TCRdb's version includes in-frame clones alone and lacks a portion of them. Of 150,000 to 200,000 clones listed, 70% to 80% were seen once; the top ten hold 3.7%. Sequenced sample: PBMCs. The receptors originated from a man under 40 in good health and CMV-seropositive. Each CDR3 is given with its conserved first and last residue. D genes are given only for firm matches.

TRBV7-2 TRBD2 CASSGWTSGNYEQYF
TRBV7-9 TRBD1 CASDPGTGGYGYTF
TRBV11-2 TRBD1 CASSPFRDREAKNIQYF
TRBV7-2 TRBD1 CASSFRGLNSPLHF
TRBV15 NA CATSRDRAGAGNEQFF
TRBV5-6 TRBD1 CASSPTGDTEAFF
TRBV6-1 NA CASSVGAQANEKLFF
TRBV18 TRBD2 CASSPSGGDGEQFF
TRBV7-9 NA CASSPWAGELFF
TRBV7-9 TRBD2 CAIPPAGGQTGELFF
TRBV18 NA CASSPPAGSGANVLTF
TRBV7-3 TRBD1 CASSRRTGDTEAFF
TRBV7-3 TRBD1 CASSFDRVSGNTIYF
TRBV27 NA CASSFRSRGQPQHF
TRBV5-1 NA CASSLWQGNSPLHF
TRBV7-2 NA CASSLVNSNQPQHF
TRBV15 NA CATSIGVSGNTIYF
TRBV30 TRBD1 CAWTGQGDSPLHF
TRBV5-1 NA CASRPAGQGAYNEQFF
TRBV5-6 TRBD1 CASSSWTGEETQYF
TRBV2 NA CASSPGLSTEAFF
TRBV6-5 NA CASSPALADTGELFF
TRBV4-3 TRBD2 CASSQTPGLAYHEQYF
TRBV11-2 TRBD2 CASSYSGGAEETQYF
TRBV28 TRBD1 CASSPGQLAHEQYF
TRBV29-1 NA CSVRGGGWQFF
TRBV7-8 TRBD1 CASSPRTGGGTDTQYF
TRBV5-1 TRBD1 CASSVTGESNQPQHF
TRBV9 TRBD1 CASSVEETGRSEKLFF
TRBV10-3 NA CAITIDNSYEQYF
TRBV5-1 TRBD2 CASSLETSGVETQYF